The source of this TCR beta chain is a study of T cell repertoires and Cas9 in healthy adults. Study-level background: CD4 and CD8 compartments: SpCas9-reactive T cells profiled for potency, cytotoxicity, lineage.

General study findings and limits: SpCas9-reactive regulatory T cells reportedly mitigated SpCas9-reactive effector T cells in vitro.

Method: immunoSEQ multiplex PCR; TCRdb's copy keeps in-frame clones and lacks some. The sample records about 22,000 clones, roughly nine tenths being singletons. In germline, CDR1 is SGHDT, CDR2 YYEEEE. CDR3 length: 16 residues. The ends were cut back, 1 base at V and 8 bases at J, with 19 bases in the middle. This clone was counted once. Its target is unknown. This TCR was sampled from a human donor in good health. This sequence joins TRBV5-6 and TRBJ1-5; D is perhaps TRBD1 (5 bases). Material: CD4+ effector T cells (CD127+, CD25-, CD137-, CD154-) from PBMCs; culture status not recorded. CDR3 in amino acids: CASSLKVWQGGEPQHF. CDR3 sequence (DNA): TGTGCCAGCAGCTTGAAGGTGTGGCAGGGTGGAGAGCCCCAGCATTTT.